The T cell receptor beta chain under discussion was sequenced for a study of T-cell reconstitution after alpha-beta-depleted transplantation in children. During its preparation, the TCRbeta library received unique molecular identifiers. TCRdb fed the PCR reads into MiXCR, producing one record per CDR3 protein. Of hundreds of thousands of distinct CDR3 sequences detected, about 11% appear once; the ten largest clones hold roughly 2.8%. This clonotype was observed many times. Germline trimming cut 6 bases from V and 7 bases from J; bases unmatched to any gene: 12. CDR3 size: 15 residues. Sequenced material: PBMCs from the stem cell graft donor, taken from the stem cell graft. This chain uses TRBV12-3 or TRBV12-4 with TRBJ1-5; 7 bases match TRBD1. The TCR was taken from a human donor who donated a stem cell graft to a child with acute lymphoblastic leukemia. CDR3 nucleotide sequence: TGTGCCAGCAGGTCTTCGACAGGGATCGGGCAGCCCCAGCATTTT. Translated: CASRSSTGIGQPQHF.